The 27 T cell receptor beta chains reported below all come from one sample, sequenced in a study of blood T cell repertoires in COVID-19. TCRdb keeps only in-frame clones here, not all; method: immunoSEQ multiplex PCR. Among 250,000 to 300,000 clones listed, 80% to 85% were seen once. Sequencing input: PBMCs or T cells enriched from blood (not recorded which). All receptors derive from a middle-aged man who had been exposed to COVID-19.

The chain has TRBV7-8 and TRBJ1-6; tentative D call: TRBD1 (5 bases). Trimming left V 5 bases short and J 4 bases short, with 21 bases between. The germline gives CDR1 SGHVS, CDR2 FQNEAQ. The CDR3 totals 18 residues. CDR3 bases: TGTGCCAGCAGCCTGGGAACAGGATTAGAACCTTATAATTCACCCCTCCACTTT. This translates into CASSLGTGLEPYNSPLHF.

This clone was detected a few times. This chain links TRBV2 with TRBJ1-6, with unresolved D. Looked up from germline, CDR1 is SNHLY and CDR2 is FYNNEI. CDR3 size: 14 residues. Deletions cut 5 bases from V and 6 bases from J, with 11 bases between. This chain's CDR3 is CASSLEGANSPLHF. In nucleotides, the CDR3 is TGTGCCAGCAGTCTAGAGGGTGCTAATTCACCCCTCCACTTT.

V and J are TRBV7-9 and TRBJ2-7; D is perhaps TRBD1 (6 bases). Germline lookup yields CDR1 SEHNR and CDR2 FQNEAQ (reference sequence). Trimming took off 5 bases at V and 2 bases at J, with 19 bases between the two ends. The CDR3 extends over 16 amino acids. The CDR3 spells CASSPLRAGEPYEQYF. Here the CDR3 DNA reads TGTGCCAGCAGCCCCCTGAGGGCAGGGGAACCCTACGAGCAGTACTTC.

The chain employs TRBV13 and TRBJ2-7; no clear D. The germline V gene has CDR1 PRHDT and CDR2 FYEKMQ (reference sequence). Trimming took 3 bases from V and 6 from J, leaving 15 bases between them. The CDR3 length is 14 residues. This CDR3 is CASSFASVSREQYF. The CDR3 DNA sequence: TGTGCCAGCAGCTTCGCCAGCGTTTCCCGCGAGCAGTACTTC.

The chain employs TRBV29-1 and TRBJ1-1; D unclear. CDR3 size: 13 residues. Germline loops: CDR1 SQVTM, CDR2 ANQGSEA. V was clipped by 6 bases and J by 7 bases, with 18 bases between them. The CDR3 nucleotides are TGCAGCGTATGCCCCAGGTTCGCCCTTGAAGCTTTCTTT. Translating gives CSVCPRFALEAFF.

This clone occurred once. This chain joins TRBV5-1 and TRBJ2-7, with TRBD1 matching 7 bases. CDR3 length: 15 residues. V lost 1 base, J lost 0 bases, and 4 bases stayed unmatched. CDR1 is SGHRS and CDR2 is YFSETQ in the germline V gene. In DNA form, the CDR3 reads TGCGCCAGCAGCTTGAGACAGGGAAGCTCCTACGAGCAGTACTTC. Residues: CASSLRQGSSYEQYF.

The V call is TRBV5-1, the J call TRBJ2-6; D is possibly TRBD2 (5 bases). Germline CDR1 reads SGHRS; CDR2 reads YFSETQ. V lost 6 bases and J 0 bases, leaving 10 bases between the germline ends. The CDR3 is 15 residues long. The CDR3, as DNA: TGCGCCAGCAACCCGGGATCCTCTGGGGCCAACGTCCTGACTTTC. It yields the protein CASNPGSSGANVLTF.

The V gene is TRBV5-4, the J gene TRBJ2-1, with 9 bases matching TRBD2. The CDR3 contains 16 residues. The trim removed 4 bases at V and 8 bases at J, leaving 13 bases unmatched. Germline CDR1 and CDR2: SGHNT and YYREEE (reference sequence). Here the CDR3 reads CASSLMVSGSMYEQFF. The CDR3 DNA reads TGTGCCAGCAGCCTGATGGTTAGCGGGAGTATGTATGAGCAGTTCTTC. Combining the CDR3 with reference TRBV5-4 and TRBJ2-1 gives the whole variable domain ETGVTQSPTHLIKTRGQQVTLRCSSQSGHNTVSWYQQALGQGPQFIFQYYREEENGRGNFPPRFSGLQFPNYSSELNVNALELDDSALYLCASSLMVSGSMYEQFFGPGTRLTVL.

This chain connects TRBV30 to TRBJ2-5, with D possibly being TRBD2 (6 bases). CDR3 size: 12 residues. Trimming shortened V by 8 bases and J by 7 bases, and 17 bases separated the two germline ends. Germline loops: CDR1 GTSNPN, CDR2 SVGIG (reference sequence). CDR3 sequence (DNA): TGTGCCGGTCGGACCTTGGGGGGGACCCAGTACTTC. Translating gives CAGRTLGGTQYF.

This chain joins TRBV5-1 and TRBJ1-1; 11 bases match TRBD1. CDR1 SGHRS and CDR2 YFSETQ come from the germline V gene. The CDR3 sequence is 15 residues long. V gave up 4 bases and J gave up 3 bases; unmatched junction bases: 5. CDR3 sequence (DNA): TGCGCCAGCAGCCAAGGACAGGGGGCTTACACTGAAGCTTTCTTT. As protein: CASSQGQGAYTEAFF.

This chain connects TRBV6-6 to TRBJ1-2; D perhaps matches TRBD1 (5 bases). Germline loops: CDR1 MNHNY, CDR2 SVGAGI (reference sequence). Trimming left V 0 bases short and J 8 bases short, with 19 bases between. The CDR3 has 16 amino acids. This CDR3 is CASSYSTISQGNGYTF. As DNA, the CDR3 is TGTGCCAGCAGTTACTCGACGATTTCCCAGGGTAACGGCTACACCTTC.

The chain employs TRBV7-9 and TRBJ1-1; 9 bases match TRBD1. CDR3 length equals 17 residues. V dropped 1 base and J dropped 2; count of bases not matched to a gene: 8. CDR1 is SEHNR and CDR2 is FQNEAQ in the germline V gene (reference sequence). CDR3 loop: CASSLGYGQGKNTEAFF. The CDR3 DNA is TGTGCCAGCAGCTTAGGATACGGACAGGGGAAAAACACTGAAGCTTTCTTT.

The rearrangement joins TRBV10-3 to TRBJ1-4; 8 bases fit TRBD1. The CDR3 is made up of 14 amino acids. The V segment lost 3 bases and the J segment 8 bases; nucleotides outside the gene matches: 5. Germline V gene data show CDR1 as ENHRY and CDR2 as SYGVKD. The CDR3 nucleotides are TGTGCCATCAGTGAACAGGGGGTTGGGGAAAAACTGTTTTTT. This translates into CAISEQGVGEKLFF.

V is TRBV19 and J is TRBJ1-6; D is perhaps TRBD1 (6 bases). Trimming shortened V by 4 bases and J by 7 bases, and 11 bases separated the two germline ends. From germline, CDR1 is LNHDA and CDR2 SQIVND (reference sequence). The CDR3 has 14 residues. The CDR3 protein is CASSRTAPNSPLHF. CDR3 DNA: TGTGCCAGTAGTAGGACAGCGCCCAATTCACCCCTCCACTTT.

The V and J genes are TRBV18 and TRBJ1-2; 10 bases align to TRBD1. CDR1 is KGHSH, CDR2 LQKENI, per germline. The CDR3 is 13 residues long. The trim removed 3 bases at V and 7 bases at J, leaving 2 bases unmatched. The CDR3 sequence: CASSPGTGAGYTF. In DNA form, the CDR3 reads TGTGCCAGCTCACCGGGGACAGGGGCTGGCTACACCTTC.

This sequence joins TRBV15 and TRBJ1-2, with TRBD1 as a possible D gene (5 bases). Trimming stripped 5 bases from V and 0 bases from J, with 10 bases between. Germline V gene lookup returns CDR1 LNHNV and CDR2 YYDKDF (reference sequence). The CDR3 runs to 14 residues. The CDR3 loop reads CATSRGIANYGYTF. The CDR3 DNA sequence: TGTGCCACCAGCCGGGGGATAGCTAACTATGGCTACACCTTC.

V and J are TRBV18 and TRBJ2-3; 9 bases are a match to TRBD1. The V and J ends lost 4 bases and 3 bases, in that order; junction bases with no gene match: 8. In germline, CDR1 is KGHSH, CDR2 LQKENI. CDR3 length: 16 residues. In nucleotides, the CDR3 is TGTGCCAGCTCACTGAACAGGGGGCGTCGAACAGATACGCAGTATTTT. Protein sequence: CASSLNRGRRTDTQYF.

This clone has just one count. The chain is built from TRBV27 and TRBJ2-1, with a possible D match to TRBD1 (6 bases). CDR3 length: 14 residues. Germline V gene data show CDR1 as MNHEY and CDR2 as SMNVEV (reference sequence). With 4 bases removed from V and 10 bases from J, the gap between germline ends came to 17 bases. CDR3 in amino acids: CASSWGPWNSEQFF. In DNA form, the CDR3 reads TGTGCCAGCAGTTGGGGGCCTTGGAATTCCGAGCAGTTCTTC.

The chain is built from TRBV24-1 and TRBJ1-5, with D possibly being TRBD1 (6 bases). V was shortened by 6 bases and J by 6 bases, with 14 bases between the two germline ends. The CDR3 is made up of 14 amino acids. Per germline, CDR1 KGHDR and CDR2 SFDVKD. CDR3 sequence: CATSKGEGGQPQHF. The DNA for the CDR3 is TGTGCCACCAGTAAAGGGGAGGGGGGTCAGCCCCAGCATTTT.

This chain joins TRBV18 and TRBJ1-1, with a weak D call TRBD1 (6 bases). This CDR3 has 13 amino acids. Trimming took off 3 bases at V and 3 bases at J, with 8 bases between the two ends. CDR1 and CDR2 (germline): KGHSH, LQKENI. CDR3 loop: CASSPRQDTEAFF. The CDR3 nucleotides are TGTGCCAGCTCACCCCGACAGGACACTGAAGCTTTCTTT.

Comment on this clone: One junction end disagrees with the germline gene, perhaps due to a read error. V gene TRBV27 combines with J gene TRBJ1-1; D possibly corresponds to TRBD1 (6 bases). This CDR3 region has 13 residues. Germline V gives CDR1 MNHEY, CDR2 SMNVEV (reference sequence). CDR3 amino acids: CATREGVKTEAFF. The CDR3 coding sequence is TGTGCCACCAGAGAGGGGGTGAAAACTGAAGCTTTCTTT.

This sequence joins TRBV19 and TRBJ2-1; 13 bases are shared with TRBD2. Germline V gene data show CDR1 as LNHDA and CDR2 as SQIVND (reference sequence). The CDR3 totals 16 residues. Trimming at V came to 5 bases and at J to 4 bases, leaving 5 bases not matched to a gene. DNA for the CDR3: TGTGCCAGTAGTGACTCGACTAGCGGGAGGTACAATGAGCAGTTCTTC. Translating it yields CASSDSTSGRYNEQFF.

The chain employs TRBV11-1 and TRBJ2-2; D is ambiguous. The V gene lost 3 bases and the J gene lost 6 bases, with 5 bases spanning the gap. The CDR3 covers 12 residues. The germline V gene encodes CDR1 SGHAT and CDR2 FQDESV (reference sequence). The CDR3 region is CASSFSSGELFF. The CDR3 bases are TGTGCCAGCAGCTTTAGTTCCGGGGAGCTGTTTTTT.

The chain joins TRBV6-5 to TRBJ1-1, with no clear D. This CDR3 region has 12 residues. V was shortened by 7 bases and J by 1 base, with 7 bases between the two germline ends. Germline values: CDR1 MNHEY, CDR2 SVGAGI. Here the CDR3 reads CASTNRNTEAFF. The CDR3 DNA sequence: TGTGCCAGCACCAATAGGAACACTGAAGCTTTCTTT.

The genes are TRBV11-2 and TRBJ1-5; 7 bases agree with TRBD1. The V gene's germline CDR1 is SGHAT and CDR2 FQNNGV. V gave up 2 bases and J gave up 6 bases; unmatched junction bases: 4. The CDR3 is 14 amino acids. The CDR3 DNA sequence: TGTGCCAGCAGCTTAAGGGGGCAGGGTCAGCCCCAGCATTTT. It is translated as CASSLRGQGQPQHF.

This chain joins TRBV2 and TRBJ2-1, with D perhaps matching TRBD1 (5 bases). Trimming stripped 8 bases from V and 12 bases from J, with 26 bases between. Germline V gives CDR1 SNHLY, CDR2 FYNNEI. This CDR3 is 15 amino acids long. CDR3 in amino acids: CASRVGQAVPGVQFF. DNA of the CDR3: TGTGCCAGCCGGGTGGGGCAGGCCGTACCCGGTGTGCAGTTCTTC.

The count of this clone is one. The chain employs TRBV5-1 and TRBJ1-6, with 8 bases fitting TRBD1. The CDR3 length is 16 residues. Trimming took 4 bases from V and 5 from J; bases not matched to a gene: 8. CDR1 SGHRS and CDR2 YFSETQ come from the germline V gene. The CDR3 spells CASSLEGQDNNSPLHF. CDR3 DNA: TGCGCCAGCAGCCTAGAGGGACAGGATAATAATTCACCCCTCCACTTT.